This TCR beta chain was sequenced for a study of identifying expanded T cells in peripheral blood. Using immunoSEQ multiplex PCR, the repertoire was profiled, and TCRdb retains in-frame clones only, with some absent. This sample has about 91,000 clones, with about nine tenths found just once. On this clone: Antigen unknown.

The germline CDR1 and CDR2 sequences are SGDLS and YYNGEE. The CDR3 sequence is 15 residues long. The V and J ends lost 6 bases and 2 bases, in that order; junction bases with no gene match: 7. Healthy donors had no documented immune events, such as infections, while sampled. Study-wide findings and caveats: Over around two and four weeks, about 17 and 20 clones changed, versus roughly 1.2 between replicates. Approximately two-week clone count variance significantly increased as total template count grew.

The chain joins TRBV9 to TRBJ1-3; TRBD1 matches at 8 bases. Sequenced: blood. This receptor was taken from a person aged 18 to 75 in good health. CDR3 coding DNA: TGTGCCAGCACCGGACAGGGAGGCCCTGGAAACACCATATATTTT. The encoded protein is CASTGQGGPGNTIYF.